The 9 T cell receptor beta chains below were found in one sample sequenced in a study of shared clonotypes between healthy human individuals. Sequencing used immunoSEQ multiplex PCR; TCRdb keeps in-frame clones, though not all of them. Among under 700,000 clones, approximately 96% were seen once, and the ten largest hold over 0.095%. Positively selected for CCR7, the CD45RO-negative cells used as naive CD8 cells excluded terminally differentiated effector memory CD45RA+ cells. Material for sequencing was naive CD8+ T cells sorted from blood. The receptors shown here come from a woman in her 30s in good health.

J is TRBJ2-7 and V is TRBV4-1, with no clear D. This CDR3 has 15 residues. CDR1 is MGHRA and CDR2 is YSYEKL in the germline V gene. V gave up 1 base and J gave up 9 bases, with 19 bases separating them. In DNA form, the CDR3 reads TGCGCCAGCAGCCAAGGCCGTGAAGGGCTGGAAGGGCAGTACTTC. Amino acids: CASSQGREGLEGQYF.

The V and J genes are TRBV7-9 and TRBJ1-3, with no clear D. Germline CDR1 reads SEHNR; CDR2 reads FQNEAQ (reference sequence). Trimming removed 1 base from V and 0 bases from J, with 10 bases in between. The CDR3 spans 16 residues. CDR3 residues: CASSLEVGISGNTIYF. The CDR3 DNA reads TGTGCCAGCAGCTTAGAGGTGGGGATCTCTGGAAACACCATATATTTT.

The CDR3 region is CASSPGWAGELFF. Here the CDR3 DNA reads TGTGCCAGCAGCCCTGGGTGGGCCGGGGAGCTGTTTTTT. The V and J genes are TRBV14 and TRBJ2-2; D ambiguous. With 4 bases removed from V and 6 bases from J, the gap between germline ends came to 9 bases. This CDR3 is built from 13 residues. Germline CDR1 is SGHDN and CDR2 is FVKESK.

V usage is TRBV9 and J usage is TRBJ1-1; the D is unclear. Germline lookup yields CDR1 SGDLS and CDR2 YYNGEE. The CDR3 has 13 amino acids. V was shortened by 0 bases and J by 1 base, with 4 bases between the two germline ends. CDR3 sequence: CASSVVRNTEAFF. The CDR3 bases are TGTGCCAGCAGCGTAGTGCGGAACACTGAAGCTTTCTTT.

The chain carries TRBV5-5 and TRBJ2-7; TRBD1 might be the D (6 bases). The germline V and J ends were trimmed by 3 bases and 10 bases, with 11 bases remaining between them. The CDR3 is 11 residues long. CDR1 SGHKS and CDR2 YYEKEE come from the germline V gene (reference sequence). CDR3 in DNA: TGTGCCAGCAGCTCTCAGGGGCCCCAGTACTTC. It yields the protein CASSSQGPQYF. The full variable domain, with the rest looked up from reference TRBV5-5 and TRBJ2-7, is DAGVTQSPTHLIKTRGQQVTLRCSPISGHKSVSWYQQVLGQGPQFIFQYYEKEERGRGNFPDRFSARQFPNYSSELNVNALLLGDSALYLCASSSQGPQYFGPGTRLTVT.

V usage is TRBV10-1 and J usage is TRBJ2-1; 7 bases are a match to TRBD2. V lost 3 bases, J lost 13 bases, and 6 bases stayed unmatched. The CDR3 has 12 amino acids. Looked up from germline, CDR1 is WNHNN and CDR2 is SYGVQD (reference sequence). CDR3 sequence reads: CASSDGGLGQFF. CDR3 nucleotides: TGCGCCAGCAGTGATGGAGGACTAGGACAGTTCTTC.

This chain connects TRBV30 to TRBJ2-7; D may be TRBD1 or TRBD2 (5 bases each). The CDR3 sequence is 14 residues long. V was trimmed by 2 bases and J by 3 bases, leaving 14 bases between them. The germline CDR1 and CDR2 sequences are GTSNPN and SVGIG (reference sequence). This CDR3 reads CAWSFQGALYEQYF. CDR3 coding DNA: TGTGCCTGGAGTTTCCAGGGAGCACTCTACGAGCAGTACTTC.

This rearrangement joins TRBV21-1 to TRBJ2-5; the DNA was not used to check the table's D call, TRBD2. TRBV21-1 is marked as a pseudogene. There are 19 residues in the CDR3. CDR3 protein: CASSATGTSGRASLETQYF. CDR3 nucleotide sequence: TGTGCCAGCAGCGCTACCGGGACTAGCGGGAGGGCCTCGTTAGAGACCCAGTACTTC.

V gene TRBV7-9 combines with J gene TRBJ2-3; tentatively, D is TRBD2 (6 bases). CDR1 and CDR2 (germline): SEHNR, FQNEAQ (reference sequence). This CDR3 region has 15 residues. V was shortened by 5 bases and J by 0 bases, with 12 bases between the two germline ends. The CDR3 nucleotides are TGTGCCAGCAGCCGACGAGCGGGTAGCACAGATACGCAGTATTTT. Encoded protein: CASSRRAGSTDTQYF.